This is a list of T cell receptor beta chains from one sample in a study of chemoradiotherapy in HPV16-positive cancers. TCRdb's copy holds only in-frame clones and misses some; the assay was immunoSEQ multiplex PCR. This table has about 35,000 clones, 70% to 90% appearing once. Here the sequenced sample was blood, taken from a patient who underwent chemoradiotherapy. These receptors were collected from a human donor with HPV-associated anogenital cancer. CDR3s include the opening cysteine and the closing phenylalanine or tryptophan. D genes are given only for firm matches. Some rows have no size entry. The others give once, few or many, or a class for an expanded clone.

>TRBJ1-1|NA|NA|TRBV13
TGTGCCAGCAGCCCCGTTACAATGAACACTGAAGCTTTCTTT
CASSPVTMNTEAFF
>TRBJ1-1|NA|TRBD1|TRBV6-1
TGTGCCAGCAGTGGAACAGGGGGCGAAGCTTTCTTT
CASSGTGGEAFF
>TRBJ1-2|NA|NA|TRBV5-1
TGCGCCAGCAGCTCGACGGTGGGCGGCTACACCTTC
CASSSTVGGYTF
>TRBJ1-2|NA|TRBD1|TRBV6-5
TGTGCCAGCAGGTTACAGGGGGCGCTTGATGGCTACACCTTC
CASRLQGALDGYTF
>TRBJ1-1|NA|NA|TRBV5-4
TGTGCCAGCAGCGTACGGGACTCAGGGAACACTGAAGCTTTCTTT
CASSVRDSGNTEAFF
>TRBJ2-5|NA|NA|TRBV6-5
TGTGCCAGCACCGACGCCCGGACAAAAGAGACCCAGTACTTC
CASTDARTKETQYF
>TRBJ1-6|NA|NA|TRBV5-1
TGCGCCAGCAGCTCTCTGGGGAACGACAATTCACCCCTCCACTTT
CASSSLGNDNSPLHF
>TRBJ2-7|few|TRBD1|TRBV6-5
TGTGCCAGCCAACCGGGACAGGGATCCTACGAGCAGTACTTC
CASQPGQGSYEQYF
>TRBJ1-2|few|NA|TRBV7-8
TGTGCCAGCAGCTTAGGAGACGGACTGGGCTACACCTTC
CASSLGDGLGYTF
>TRBJ2-7|NA|NA|TRBV6-6
TGTGCCAGCAGCTGGGGGGGGCCGTACGAGCAGTACTTC
CASSWGGPYEQYF
>TRBJ1-6|NA|TRBD1|TRBV6-5
TGTGCCAGCAGGCGAACAGGGGAGAATTCACCCCTCCACTTT
CASRRTGENSPLHF
>TRBJ1-2|NA|NA|TRBV5-5
TGTGCCAGCAGATCCACAGAGGACTATGGCTACACCTTC
CASRSTEDYGYTF
>TRBJ2-1|NA|TRBD2|TRBV14
TGTGCCAGCAGCGGGGCGGGGGGGTACAATGAGCAGTTCTTC
CASSGAGGYNEQFF
>TRBJ2-5|NA|TRBD1|TRBV6-1
TGTGCCAGCAGTGGGGTGAGGACAGGGGTAGAGACCCAGTACTTC
CASSGVRTGVETQYF
>TRBJ2-7|NA|NA|TRBV19
TGTGCCAGTAGTATTCAGGCAGGGAGGCTCTACGAGCAGTACTTC
CASSIQAGRLYEQYF
>TRBJ2-3|once|NA|TRBV27
TGTGCCAGCAGTTCCCTGGACTGGGCTGCCACAGATACGCAGTATTTT
CASSSLDWAATDTQYF
>TRBJ1-5|few|NA|TRBV7-2
TGTGCCAGCAGCTTAGACAGTAGCAATCAGCCCCAGCATTTT
CASSLDSSNQPQHF
>TRBJ1-2|NA|TRBD1|TRBV6-5
TGTGCCAGCAGTTACGGCAGGGGGGAGGGCTACACCTTC
CASSYGRGEGYTF
>TRBJ2-1|NA|NA|TRBV5-1
TGCGCCAGCAGCCCAAGCGGGCCAGGAGAATACAATGAGCAGTTCTTC
CASSPSGPGEYNEQFF
>TRBJ2-1|NA|NA|TRBV4-1
TGCGCCAGCAGCCAAGAGGAGAGTGAGCAGTTCTTC
CASSQEESEQFF
>TRBJ2-2|NA|TRBD2|TRBV10-3
TGTGCCATCAGTTCGTTAGCGGGAGAGAACACCGGGGAGCTGTTTTTT
CAISSLAGENTGELFF
>TRBJ2-1|NA|TRBD2|TRBV11-2
TGTGCCAGCAGCTGGACTAGCGGGGAATACAATGAGCAGTTCTTC
CASSWTSGEYNEQFF
>TRBJ2-7|NA|NA|TRBV7-6
TGTGCCAGCAGCTTAGGCGGGGACGAGCAGTACTTC
CASSLGGDEQYF
>TRBJ1-4|NA|NA|TRBV5-1
TGCGCCAGCAGTTCAGGGAAGGGGAATGAAAAACTGTTTTTT
CASSSGKGNEKLFF
>TRBJ1-6|NA|TRBD1|TRBV28
TGTGCCAGCAGCCCGGGACAGGGTGATCCGGTCTCACCCCTCCACTTT
CASSPGQGDPVSPLHF
>TRBJ2-7|once|NA|TRBV28
TGTGCCAGCAGTTGGGAGGACGAGCAGTACTTC
CASSWEDEQYF
>TRBJ1-1|few|NA|TRBV9
TGTGCCAGCAGCGTAGATAGTCGGGCGGACACTGAAGCTTTCTTT
CASSVDSRADTEAFF
>TRBJ1-6|NA|TRBD1|TRBV28
TGTGCCAGCAGTCCCACAGGGGGCCCCTTAAGCTCCTATAATTCACCCCTCCACTTT
CASSPTGGPLSSYNSPLHF
>TRBJ2-2|NA|NA|TRBV4-1
TGCGCCAGCAGCCAAGGCAACAGGGCTGGGGAGCTGTTTTTT
CASSQGNRAGELFF
>TRBJ2-7|NA|NA|TRBV18
TGTGCCAGCTCACCACCGGGTCAGTTGACCTACGAGCAGTACTTC
CASSPPGQLTYEQYF
>TRBJ2-1|NA|TRBD1|TRBV5-1
TGCGCCAGCAGCTGGGCCCCACAGGGGAAATCTGAGCAGTTCTTC
CASSWAPQGKSEQFF
>TRBJ2-1|NA|NA|TRBV5-4
TGTGCCAGCAGCTTATTTGGGGGGGCCAATGAGCAGTTCTTC
CASSLFGGANEQFF
>TRBJ2-7|NA|TRBD1|TRBV11-3
TGTGCCAGCAGCTCGGGACAGAACGACCTCATGAACGAGCAGTACTTC
CASSSGQNDLMNEQYF
>TRBJ1-6|NA|TRBD1|TRBV19
TGTGCCAGTATGGGACAGGGGGCGCAAAATTCACCCCTCCACTTT
CASMGQGAQNSPLHF
>TRBJ1-4|NA|NA|TRBV27
TGTGCCAGCAGTTCTTTAGGGTTAAATGAAAAACTGTTTTTT
CASSSLGLNEKLFF
>TRBJ2-7|once|NA|TRBV10-1
TGCGCCAGCAGTCCGTCGGGTACCTACGAGCAGTACTTC
CASSPSGTYEQYF
>TRBJ2-5|NA|NA|TRBV6-1
TGTGCCAGCAGTGGGCATGGGTGGGGCGACAGGAAGGAGACCCAGTACTTC
CASSGHGWGDRKETQYF
>TRBJ1-1|NA|NA|TRBV2
TGTGCCAGCACGGTTGAGGGAGGCACTGAAGCTTTCTTT
CASTVEGGTEAFF
>TRBJ2-2|NA|TRBD1|TRBV19
TGTGCCAGTAGTTCCCCCTTCCGGGACAGGGCGCTGACCGGGGAGCTGTTTTTT
CASSSPFRDRALTGELFF